Here is one T cell receptor (beta chain) with its context. These data are taken from a study of blood T cell repertoires in COVID-19. Whole-study context: Acute and convalescent COVID-19 samples came from the United States, Italy and Spain.

The J segment lost 4 bases and the V segment lost 3 bases, leaving 8 bases of the junction unmatched. The germline gives CDR1 SGHRS, CDR2 YFSETQ. There are 16 residues in the CDR3. In the original processing: Counts of nucleated cells, estimated from reference gene primer amplification, were obtained. The data were produced by immunoSEQ multiplex PCR, yet TCRdb's version contains in-frame clones alone and is incomplete. V and J calls and clone size are as listed in that table; D and trimming were resolved from the DNA. Of about 130,000 clones listed, around four fifths are singletons. Sequenced sample: peripheral blood. The receptor was isolated from a man aged 55 to 70 with acute or convalescent COVID-19. V usage is TRBV5-1 and J usage is TRBJ2-3, with 10 bases aligning to TRBD2. CDR3 DNA: TGCGCCAGCAGCTCTCTAGCGGGGGCGACCGCAGATACGCAGTATTTT. Its protein product is CASSSLAGATADTQYF.